The 19 T cell receptor beta chains given below trace back to one sample, sequenced in a study of blood T cell repertoires in COVID-19. Measured with immunoSEQ multiplex PCR; TCRdb has only the in-frame clones, and not every one. The sample lists fewer than 500,000 clones; approximately 87% were seen once. The sample was PBMCs or T cells enriched from blood (not recorded which). The receptors here all came from a woman aged 25 to 39 with acute COVID-19.

The rearrangement links TRBV10-3 to TRBJ2-2; D perhaps matches TRBD2 (6 bases). The germline V gene encodes CDR1 ENHRY and CDR2 SYGVKD. V was pared by 9 bases and J by 3 bases, with 14 bases between. The CDR3 runs 14 residues. The CDR3 region has the DNA TGTGCCATTGGAGGGACCTGGGACACCGGGGAGCTGTTTTTT. As protein: CAIGGTWDTGELFF.

The chain employs TRBV19 and TRBJ2-3; 8 positions agree with TRBD2. The ends lost 6 bases at V and 6 bases at J; junction bases unmatched: 11. Looked up from germline, CDR1 is LNHDA and CDR2 is SQIVND (reference sequence). This CDR3 is built from 15 residues. The CDR3 sequence: CASRISGVYLDTQYF. CDR3 DNA: TGTGCCAGTAGGATTAGCGGGGTTTATCTGGATACGCAGTATTTT.

V and J are TRBV9 and TRBJ2-7; TRBD2 agrees at 7 bases. This CDR3 spans 14 amino acids. V gave up 5 bases and J gave up 4 bases; unmatched junction bases: 9. CDR1 and CDR2 from the germline V gene are SGDLS and YYNGEE. For the CDR3, the DNA is TGTGCCAGCAGTCGCGGGGGACCAACTTACGAGCAGTACTTC. It encodes CASSRGGPTYEQYF.

The J gene is TRBJ2-3, the V gene TRBV5-1; TRBD2 matches 7 bases. Germline V CDR1 and CDR2: SGHRS, YFSETQ. V gave up 3 bases and J gave up 0 bases; unmatched junction bases: 13. The CDR3 extends over 18 amino acids. The CDR3 coding sequence is TGCGCCAGCAGCTCGACTAGCCTCCAGGCCCCTAGCACAGATACGCAGTATTTT. Its protein is CASSSTSLQAPSTDTQYF. Looking up the rest from reference TRBV5-1 and TRBJ2-3 gives the full variable domain: KAGVTQTPRYLIKTRGQQVTLSCSPISGHRSVSWYQQTPGQGLQFLFEYFSETQRNKGNFPGRFSGRQFSNSRSEMNVSTLELGDSALYLCASSSTSLQAPSTDTQYFGPGTRLTVL.

The rearrangement links TRBV12-3 or TRBV12-4 to TRBJ1-5; TRBD1 agrees at 7 bases. The CDR3 totals 13 residues. J was trimmed by 4 bases and V by 6 bases; bases with no gene match: 3. DNA of the CDR3: TGTGCCAGCAGCACAGGGGTGAATCAGCCCCAGCATTTT. This codes for CASSTGVNQPQHF.

The chain is built from TRBV7-9 and TRBJ1-4, with 9 bases fitting TRBD1. From germline, CDR1 is SEHNR and CDR2 FQNEAQ (reference sequence). Trimming removed 4 bases from V and 0 bases from J; junction bases left unmatched: 6. The CDR3 loop spans 17 amino acids. CDR3 nucleotide sequence: TGTGCCAGCAGCTCACCGGGACAGGGAACAACTAATGAAAAACTGTTTTTT. Its translation is CASSSPGQGTTNEKLFF.

In its sample, this clone was seen once. V gene TRBV5-1 combines with J gene TRBJ2-6, with D perhaps matching TRBD2 (5 bases). The CDR3 is made up of 15 amino acids. Per the germline V gene, CDR1 is SGHRS and CDR2 is YFSETQ. V lost 4 bases and J 3 bases, leaving 11 bases between the germline ends. In nucleotides, the CDR3 is TGCGCCAGCAGCGATGAGGGAGTTGGGGCCAACGTCCTGACTTTC. As protein: CASSDEGVGANVLTF.

This clone has a handful of counts. The chain employs TRBV5-1 and TRBJ2-7, with a weak D call TRBD1 (6 bases). The CDR3 runs to 12 residues. Deletions cut 2 bases from V and 3 bases from J, with 6 bases between. Germline assignment: CDR1 SGHRS and CDR2 YFSETQ. DNA of the CDR3: TGCGCCAGCAGCTTAGGGGGCTACGAGCAGTACTTC. The encoded protein is CASSLGGYEQYF.

The chain links TRBV7-9 to TRBJ1-2; the D is unclear. The CDR3 spans 14 residues. V was trimmed by 3 bases and J by 6 bases, leaving 14 bases between them. CDR1 and CDR2 (germline): SEHNR, FQNEAQ (reference sequence). The CDR3 region is CASSLREGADGYTF. In DNA, the CDR3 is TGTGCCAGCAGCTTGCGGGAAGGAGCAGATGGCTACACCTTC.

CDR3 protein: CASSGGANQPQHF. As DNA, the CDR3 is TGTGCCAGCAGTGGCGGGGCCAATCAGCCCCAGCATTTT. This sequence joins TRBV4-2 and TRBJ1-5; a weak D match, TRBD1 (5 bases). The CDR3 extends over 13 amino acids. The germline gives CDR1 LGHNA, CDR2 YNFKEQ. Trimming pared 6 bases from V and 3 bases from J, leaving 9 bases between.

This clone was seen a single time. J is TRBJ2-7 and V is TRBV7-2; 8 bases are shared with TRBD2. Germline CDR1 reads SGHTA; CDR2 reads FQGNSA. This CDR3 spans 15 amino acids. Trimming at V came to 3 bases and at J to 4 bases, leaving 8 bases not matched to a gene. DNA for the CDR3: TGTGCCAGCAGCTTTTCATTTACTAGCGGTTACGAGCAGTACTTC. Encoded protein: CASSFSFTSGYEQYF.

The chain employs TRBV6-5 and TRBJ1-3, with unresolved D. The CDR3 covers 13 residues. Germline CDR1 is MNHEY and CDR2 is SVGAGI. Trimming shortened V by 4 bases and J by 3 bases, and 7 bases separated the two germline ends. This CDR3 is CASSFLGGNTIYF. CDR3 nucleotide sequence: TGTGCCAGCAGTTTTCTCGGTGGAAACACCATATATTTT.

The V gene is TRBV15, the J gene TRBJ1-5, with TRBD1 matching 7 bases. The ends lost 0 bases at V and 7 bases at J; junction bases unmatched: 12. Per the germline V gene, CDR1 is LNHNV and CDR2 is YYDKDF (reference sequence). CDR3 length: 17 residues. CDR3 DNA sequence: TGTGCCACCAGCAGAGATGAAAAGACAGGGTCAGGGCAGCCCCAGCATTTT. Its translation is CATSRDEKTGSGQPQHF.

The chain links TRBV3-1 (or the pseudogene TRBV3-2) to TRBJ2-5; maybe TRBD1 (6 bases). Germline V gives CDR1 LGHDT, CDR2 YNNKEL (reference sequence). V lost 8 bases and J 1 base, leaving 17 bases between the germline ends. This CDR3 has 15 residues. CDR3 sequence reads: CASQMTGGFQETQYF. The CDR3 region has the DNA TGTGCCAGCCAAATGACAGGAGGCTTCCAAGAGACCCAGTACTTC.

In DNA, the CDR3 is TGTGCCAGCAGCTACCTAGCGGGGACCAATACGGGGGAGCAGTACTTC. It codes for CASSYLAGTNTGEQYF. The rearrangement uses TRBV7-6 and TRBJ2-7; the match to TRBD2 covers 9 bases. The V segment lost 4 bases and the J segment 7 bases; nucleotides outside the gene matches: 14. The CDR3 spans 16 residues. Germline V gene lookup returns CDR1 SGHVS and CDR2 FNYEAQ.

The chain links TRBV30 to TRBJ2-7, with D tentatively TRBD1 (6 bases). In germline, CDR1 is GTSNPN, CDR2 SVGIG (reference sequence). CDR3 length equals 13 residues. Trimming left V 5 bases short and J 3 bases short, with 14 bases between. The CDR3 region has the DNA TGTGCCTGGGAACCGGGACACTTCTACGAGCAGTACTTC. This gives the protein CAWEPGHFYEQYF.

The V and J genes are TRBV29-1 and TRBJ1-2; D is perhaps TRBD1 (6 bases). From germline, CDR1 is SQVTM and CDR2 ANQGSEA. Trimming removed 7 bases at V and 0 bases at J, with 12 bases between. This CDR3 contains 13 residues. The CDR3 DNA reads TGCAGCGCCTCGGGACACACTAACTATGGCTACACCTTC. Its protein product is CSASGHTNYGYTF.

The chain joins TRBV7-3 to TRBJ2-2; D call uncertain. Germline CDR1 SGHTA, CDR2 FQGTGA. The germline V and J ends were trimmed by 5 bases and 0 bases, with 7 bases remaining between them. The CDR3 extends over 14 amino acids. In DNA form, the CDR3 reads TGTGCCAGCAGCCTTTTAGCGAACACCGGGGAGCTGTTTTTT. Protein: CASSLLANTGELFF.

The chain joins TRBV29-1 to TRBJ2-2; D is possibly TRBD1 (6 bases). The CDR3 is 12 amino acids. Germline V gene sequence: CDR1 SQVTM, CDR2 ANQGSEA. The V and J ends lost 7 bases and 7 bases respectively, with 13 bases between them. The CDR3 loop is CSAGHQIGELFF. In DNA, the CDR3 is TGCAGCGCGGGACACCAGATCGGGGAGCTGTTTTTT.